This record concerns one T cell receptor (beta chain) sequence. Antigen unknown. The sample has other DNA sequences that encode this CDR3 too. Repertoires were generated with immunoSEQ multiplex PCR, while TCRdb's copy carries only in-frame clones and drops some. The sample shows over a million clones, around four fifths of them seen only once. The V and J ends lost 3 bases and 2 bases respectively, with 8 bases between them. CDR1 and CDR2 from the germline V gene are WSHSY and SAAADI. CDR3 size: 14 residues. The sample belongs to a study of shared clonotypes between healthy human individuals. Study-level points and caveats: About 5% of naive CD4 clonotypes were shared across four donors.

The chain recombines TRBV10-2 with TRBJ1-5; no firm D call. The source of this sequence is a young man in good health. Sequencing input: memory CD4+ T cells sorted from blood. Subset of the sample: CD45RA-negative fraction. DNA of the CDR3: TGCGCCAGCAGTGAAGGAGGCGGCAATCAGCCCCAGCATTTT. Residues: CASSEGGGNQPQHF.